Listed below are T cell receptor beta chains from one sample, sequenced in a study of response to subunit inactivated influenza vaccine. TCRdb redid the calling of the RT-PCR reads with MiXCR, one entry per CDR3 protein. The data contain about 570,000 distinct CDR3 sequences, approximately 11% of them singletons. This sample was also put to use in a study of T cells expressing NK-cell markers.

Specimen: PBMCs from blood, collected on the day of vaccination. These receptors were obtained from a man in his fifties who received an inactivated influenza vaccine. The CDR3 runs from the conserved cysteine through the conserved F or W. Fields, in order: J gene, clone size, CDR3 length, V gene, D gene, CDR3 DNA, CDR3 protein. The D gene is left open where the match is weak. Clone size is not always given. Where it is, it says once, few, many or a class for expanded clones.

J: TRBJ2-7
size: NA
length: 13
V: TRBV29-1
D: TRBD1
DNA: TGCAGCGCCGGGACAGACCATCCCTACGAGCAGTACTTC
CDR3: CSAGTDHPYEQYF

J: TRBJ2-3
size: few
length: 15
V: TRBV12-3/TRBV12-4
D: NA
DNA: TGTGCCAGCAGTCTTACTAGTCCTAGCACAGATACGCAGTATTTT
CDR3: CASSLTSPSTDTQYF

J: TRBJ1-5
size: NA
length: 15
V: TRBV5-6
D: NA
DNA: TGTGCCAGCAGCTTGGGCGGAGCCCGCAATCAGCCCCAGCATTTT
CDR3: CASSLGGARNQPQHF

J: TRBJ2-5
size: many
length: 15
V: TRBV4-1
D: NA
DNA: TGCGCCAGCAGCCAAGATCGGGCAGGACAAGAGACCCAGTACTTC
CDR3: CASSQDRAGQETQYF

J: TRBJ1-4
size: few
length: 13
V: TRBV5-1
D: NA
DNA: TGCGCCAGCAGCCAAAATTTGGACGGGGGCGAAATTTTT
CDR3: CASSQNLDGGEIF

J: TRBJ2-1
size: many
length: 15
V: TRBV14
D: NA
DNA: TGTGCCAGCAGCCTCGGACGCCCCTCCTACAATGAGCAGTTCTTC
CDR3: CASSLGRPSYNEQFF

J: TRBJ1-1
size: NA
length: 16
V: TRBV7-9
D: NA
DNA: TGTGCCAGCAGCCCCTCGGGGGGGATTGGGCTCACTGAAGCTTTCTTT
CDR3: CASSPSGGIGLTEAFF

J: TRBJ2-2
size: many
length: 17
V: TRBV4-2
D: NA
DNA: TGTGCCAGCAGCCAAACGGACCGCGGGCAGAACACCGGGGAGCTGTTTTTT
CDR3: CASSQTDRGQNTGELFF

J: TRBJ2-1
size: NA
length: 15
V: TRBV7-9
D: TRBD2
DNA: TGTGCCAGCAGCAGCGGGGGGATATCCTACAATGAGCAGTTCTTC
CDR3: CASSSGGISYNEQFF

J: TRBJ2-2
size: few
length: 15
V: TRBV19
D: NA
DNA: TGTGCCAGTAGTATTCAGGGGTCTTACACCGGGGAGCTGTTTTTT
CDR3: CASSIQGSYTGELFF

J: TRBJ1-5
size: few
length: 17
V: TRBV28
D: TRBD1
DNA: TGTGCCAGCAGTTCTGGGACAGGGATTGATTGGGGTCAGCCCCAGCATTTT
CDR3: CASSSGTGIDWGQPQHF

J: TRBJ2-5
size: many
length: 15
V: TRBV7-2
D: TRBD2
DNA: TGTGCCAGCAGCTTAGTCGCGGGGGGGAGAGAGACCCAGTACTTC
CDR3: CASSLVAGGRETQYF

J: TRBJ2-2
size: NA
length: 10
V: TRBV3-1
D: NA
DNA: TGTGCCAGCAGCCGAGGGGAGCTGTTTTTT
CDR3: CASSRGELFF

J: TRBJ2-3
size: NA
length: 16
V: TRBV9
D: NA
DNA: TGTGCCAGCAGCGTAGTTGGAGGGGGGGTCGCAGATACGCAGTATTTT
CDR3: CASSVVGGGVADTQYF

J: TRBJ2-1
size: few
length: 14
V: TRBV20-1
D: TRBD2
DNA: TGCAGTGCTAGAGATCGTGGGACTAGCGGGGGGGGGTTCTTC
CDR3: CSARDRGTSGGGFF

J: TRBJ1-1
size: NA
length: 14
V: TRBV12-3/TRBV12-4
D: NA
DNA: TGTGCCAGCAGTTTTCAGACCTGGACAGCCGAAGCTTTCTTT
CDR3: CASSFQTWTAEAFF

J: TRBJ2-7
size: few
length: 12
V: TRBV28
D: NA
DNA: TGTGCCAGCAGTTTGCACACCTACGAGCAGTACTTC
CDR3: CASSLHTYEQYF

J: TRBJ1-3
size: few
length: 12
V: TRBV24-1
D: NA
DNA: TGTGCCGTGAGCTCCTCTGGAAACACCATATATTTT
CDR3: CAVSSSGNTIYF

J: TRBJ2-2
size: few
length: 19
V: TRBV4-2
D: TRBD2
DNA: TGTGCCAGCAGCGGTATCCTGGCGGGAGGGCCCTTTGACACCGGGGAGCTGTTTTTT
CDR3: CASSGILAGGPFDTGELFF

J: TRBJ2-7
size: NA
length: 15
V: TRBV7-9
D: NA
DNA: TGTGCCAGCAGCTTGGCCGGGACTCCCATTAACGAGCAGTACTTC
CDR3: CASSLAGTPINEQYF

J: TRBJ2-3
size: NA
length: 11
V: TRBV11-2
D: NA
DNA: TGTGCCAGCAGCTTAGATGTTACGCAGTATTTT
CDR3: CASSLDVTQYF

J: TRBJ2-7
size: NA
length: 12
V: TRBV7-2
D: TRBD2
DNA: TGTGCCAGCAGCTCCCGGGGGGGCGAGCAGTACTTC
CDR3: CASSSRGGEQYF

J: TRBJ1-5
size: NA
length: 14
V: TRBV4-3
D: NA
DNA: TGCGCCAGCAGCCAAGGGCTCCGCAATCAGCCCCAGCATTTT
CDR3: CASSQGLRNQPQHF

J: TRBJ2-5
size: NA
length: 16
V: TRBV11-1
D: TRBD2
DNA: TGTGCCAGCAGCTTAGCGCCACTAGCGGACCAAGAGACCCAGTACTTC
CDR3: CASSLAPLADQETQYF

J: TRBJ2-7
size: NA
length: 14
V: TRBV3-1
D: NA
DNA: TGTGCCAGCAGCCCGGGTTCCGTGGACTACGAGCAGTACTTC
CDR3: CASSPGSVDYEQYF

J: TRBJ1-4
size: few
length: 14
V: TRBV18
D: NA
DNA: TGTGCCAGCTCACCCCGACCTGATACGGAAAAACTGTTTTTT
CDR3: CASSPRPDTEKLFF

J: TRBJ1-5
size: NA
length: 15
V: TRBV4-1
D: NA
DNA: TGCGCCAGCAGCCAAGAGGGTGAATTCTTATCGCCCCAGCATTTT
CDR3: CASSQEGEFLSPQHF

J: TRBJ2-3
size: few
length: 16
V: TRBV7-8
D: TRBD2
DNA: TGTGCCAGCAGCCCTCAGACTAGCGGGGGGGCAGATACGCAGTATTTT
CDR3: CASSPQTSGGADTQYF

J: TRBJ2-1
size: many
length: 16
V: TRBV5-1
D: TRBD2
DNA: TGCGCCAGCAGCCACACTAGCGGCCCGAACTACAATGAGCAGTTCTTC
CDR3: CASSHTSGPNYNEQFF

J: TRBJ2-2
size: NA
length: 13
V: TRBV6-1
D: NA
DNA: TGTGCCAGCAACTACAGGGACACCGGGGAGCTGTTTTTT
CDR3: CASNYRDTGELFF

J: TRBJ2-2
size: few
length: 17
V: TRBV5-8
D: NA
DNA: TGTGCCAGCAGCATAGACCCTGGACAGGCGGGAACCGGGGAGCTGTTTTTT
CDR3: CASSIDPGQAGTGELFF

J: TRBJ2-1
size: many
length: 16
V: TRBV7-6
D: TRBD2
DNA: TGTGCCAGCAGCTCAGATAGCGGGAGGGCCACGAATGAGCAGTTCTTC
CDR3: CASSSDSGRATNEQFF

J: TRBJ2-3
size: NA
length: 14
V: TRBV19
D: NA
DNA: TGTGCCAGTAGTATCTTCCAGGGTGAAGATACGCAGTATTTT
CDR3: CASSIFQGEDTQYF

J: TRBJ2-7
size: NA
length: 15
V: TRBV3-1
D: TRBD2
DNA: TGTGCCAGCAGCCAAGGACTAGCGGATTCCTACGAGCAGTACTTC
CDR3: CASSQGLADSYEQYF

J: TRBJ2-3
size: many
length: 16
V: TRBV10-3
D: NA
DNA: TGTGCCATCAGTGAGTCGAAGGGCAGGAGCACAGATACGCAGTATTTT
CDR3: CAISESKGRSTDTQYF

J: TRBJ2-2
size: few
length: 14
V: TRBV4-1
D: NA
DNA: TGCGCCAGCAGCCAAGTTACATCGACCGGGGAGCTGTTTTTT
CDR3: CASSQVTSTGELFF

J: TRBJ1-6
size: NA
length: 15
V: TRBV20-1
D: TRBD1
DNA: TGCAGTGCCCCAGACCTGGACAGGACACAATCACCCCTCCACTTT
CDR3: CSAPDLDRTQSPLHF

J: TRBJ1-1
size: NA
length: 14
V: TRBV12-3/TRBV12-4
D: NA
DNA: TGTGCCAGCAGTCCTTGGACAGAAAACACTGAAGCTTTCTTT
CDR3: CASSPWTENTEAFF

J: TRBJ2-5
size: few
length: 14
V: TRBV25-1
D: NA
DNA: TGTGCCAGCAGTGAACGTTGGGGACCGGAGACCCAGTACTTC
CDR3: CASSERWGPETQYF

J: TRBJ2-1
size: NA
length: 15
V: TRBV10-3
D: NA
DNA: TGTGCCATCAGTGAGTCTGGGGAGCCCTACAATGAGCAGTTCTTC
CDR3: CAISESGEPYNEQFF

J: TRBJ2-2
size: NA
length: 16
V: TRBV5-1
D: NA
DNA: TGCGCCAGCAGCCAGTACTCGGGGCTCGCCACCGGGGAGCTGTTTTTT
CDR3: CASSQYSGLATGELFF

J: TRBJ2-3
size: few
length: 18
V: TRBV4-2
D: NA
DNA: TGTGCCAGCAGCCGACGAGGAGCCGGGCGGGTTGACACAGATACGCAGTATTTT
CDR3: CASSRRGAGRVDTDTQYF

J: TRBJ1-2
size: few
length: 14
V: TRBV5-5
D: NA
DNA: TGTGCCAGCAGCTCCGGGGACTCCTTCTATGGCTACACCTTC
CDR3: CASSSGDSFYGYTF

J: TRBJ2-3
size: NA
length: 14
V: TRBV7-9
D: NA
DNA: TGTGCCAGCAGCGGGGGGCCTGGTGAGGGTACGCAGTATTTT
CDR3: CASSGGPGEGTQYF

J: TRBJ2-7
size: NA
length: 13
V: TRBV4-2
D: NA
DNA: TGTGCCAGCAGCCAAGAGGGGCGCTACGAGCAGTACTTC
CDR3: CASSQEGRYEQYF

J: TRBJ2-7
size: many
length: 15
V: TRBV5-1
D: TRBD2
DNA: TGCGCCAGCAGTTACCTAGCGGGAGATTCCTACGAGCAGTACTTC
CDR3: CASSYLAGDSYEQYF

J: TRBJ2-5
size: NA
length: 13
V: TRBV7-2
D: NA
DNA: TGTGCCAGCAGCCGCGACTGGGAGGAGACCCAGTACTTC
CDR3: CASSRDWEETQYF

J: TRBJ2-5
size: NA
length: 13
V: TRBV20-1
D: TRBD1
DNA: TGCAGTGCTGGACAGGGGTGGCAAGAGACCCAGTACTTC
CDR3: CSAGQGWQETQYF